This TCR beta chain originates from a study of Graves' ophthalmopathy and Graves' hyperthyroidism. Study-level findings and limits: Blood also contained most of the expanded thyroid clonotypes above 0.001 frequency. Built on 13 signatures, a model told ophthalmopathy apart from stable hyperthyroidism with 85% to 90% sensitivity and roughly 80% specificity.

Amplification of the TCR beta CDR3 regions used RNA transcripts (as template). Amplification began with first-round RT-PCR using HTBI primers, then second-round multiplex PCR was performed. TCRdb reprocessed the multiplex PCR reads via MiXCR and lists one record per CDR3 protein. The table includes 200,000 to 250,000 distinct CDR3 sequences, around 45% detected once. In the case of this clonotype: The antigen remains unidentified.

The CDR3 contains 14 residues. Losses at the gene ends were 5 bases for V and 6 bases for J; bases not matched to a gene: 6. CDR1 is SEHNR, CDR2 FQNEAQ, per germline (reference sequence). Source material: peripheral blood. The V call is TRBV7-9, the J call TRBJ1-4, with 7 positions matching TRBD1. The sequence was collected from an adult man with Graves' ophthalmopathy. CDR3 sequence reads: CASSPRQGHEKLFF. DNA of the CDR3: TGTGCCAGCAGCCCTAGACAGGGCCATGAAAAACTGTTTTTT.